The clone carrying this TCR beta chain was counted ten times or more. Time point given: after trial treatment. Treatment defined: LDRT plus nivolumab, ipilimumab, low-dose cyclophosphamide and aspirin (RACIN trial). TRAV- and TRBV-specific primers were used for first-strand cDNA, which covered alpha and beta chains. Amplification, which lasted 15 to 20 PCR cycles, used a constant-region primer and V-primer adapter to amplify TCRs. TCRdb re-analysed the reads in MiXCR, keeping a single row per CDR3 protein. The profile covers about 84,000 distinct CDR3 sequences, with under 20% appearing a single time and approximately 1.3% taken by the ten largest. The CDR3 length is 15 residues. After removal of 8 bases from V and 7 bases from J, the junction contained 12 bases not matched to a gene. These data come from a study of low-dose radiotherapy and immunotherapy resistance in tumors.

The origin of this receptor is a male donor with prostate cancer. The source material was PBMCs, sampled after low-dose radiotherapy plus immunotherapy. The chain uses TRBV12-3 or TRBV12-4 and TRBJ2-1, with 9 bases identical to TRBD2. In DNA, the CDR3 is TGTGCCAGCCTCTCCGGGACTAGCATTGTTAATGAGCAGTTCTTC. Translated, it gives CASLSGTSIVNEQFF.